The next 26 T cell receptor beta chains were all read from a single sample in a study of T cell responses to AZD1222 COVID-19 vaccine. Data came from immunoSEQ multiplex PCR; TCRdb stores just in-frame clones and leaves some out. This sample yields under 150,000 clones, of which 80% to 90% are seen a single time; 1.5% to 2% belongs to the top ten. Source: peripheral blood, taken on day 0 of AZD1222 vaccination. The receptors originated from an adult in good health.

This chain connects TRBV5-6 to TRBJ1-4, with unresolved D. Trimming stripped 3 bases from V and 3 bases from J, with 12 bases between. CDR3 size: 15 residues. From germline, CDR1 is SGHDT and CDR2 YYEEEE. CDR3 in DNA: TGTGCCAGCAGCTGGAGAAATGGGGCTAATGAAAAACTGTTTTTT. This gives the protein CASSWRNGANEKLFF.

V and J are TRBV27 and TRBJ1-4; 7 nucleotides match TRBD1. Per germline, CDR1 MNHEY and CDR2 SMNVEV (reference sequence). Losses at the gene ends were 4 bases for V and 5 bases for J; bases not matched to a gene: 7. The CDR3 runs to 15 residues. DNA for the CDR3: TGTGCCAGCAGTTCTGGGACAGATTTAAATGAAAAACTGTTTTTT. It is translated as CASSSGTDLNEKLFF.

The chain is built from TRBV24-1 and TRBJ1-1; weak D call: TRBD1 (5 bases). Per the germline V gene, CDR1 is KGHDR and CDR2 is SFDVKD. This CDR3 spans 12 amino acids. Trimming removed 4 bases at V and 5 bases at J, with 7 bases between. The CDR3 bases are TGTGCCACCAGTGACGGGGGGACTGAAGCTTTCTTT. It encodes CATSDGGTEAFF.

This clone is a singleton in its sample. The chain uses TRBV5-1 and TRBJ2-7; TRBD2 matches at 11 bases. J lost 6 bases, V lost 2 bases, and 4 bases had no gene match. The CDR3 runs 14 residues. Germline V gene sequence: CDR1 SGHRS, CDR2 YFSETQ. CDR3 protein: CASSFETSGAEQYF. The CDR3 DNA reads TGCGCCAGCAGCTTCGAGACTAGCGGGGCCGAGCAGTACTTC.

The rearrangement joins TRBV29-1 to TRBJ1-1; possible D gene TRBD1, 5 bases. This CDR3 has 11 residues. Germline CDR1 reads SQVTM; CDR2 reads ANQGSEA. V was clipped by 4 bases and J by 5 bases, with 8 bases between them. The CDR3 region has the DNA TGCAGCGTTGTGCGGGGGACTGAAGCTTTCTTT. It yields the protein CSVVRGTEAFF. The variable domain in full, with the rest retrieved from reference TRBV29-1 and TRBJ1-1, is SAVISQKPSRDICQRGTSLTIQCQVDSQVTMMFWYRQQPGQSLTLIATANQGSEATYESGFVIDKFPISRPNLTFSTLTVSNMSPEDSSIYLCSVVRGTEAFFGQGTRLTVV.

This sequence joins TRBV10-3 and TRBJ1-1; 9 bases map to TRBD1. V shed 3 bases and J 5 bases; nucleotides not matched to a gene: 7. The CDR3 extends over 15 amino acids. Germline lookup yields CDR1 ENHRY and CDR2 SYGVKD. As DNA, the CDR3 is TGTGCCATCAGTGATCCGGGACAGGGACGGACTGAAGCTTTCTTT. Protein sequence: CAISDPGQGRTEAFF.

The V gene is TRBV24-1, the J gene TRBJ2-1, with 8 positions matching TRBD2. Unmatched junction bases numbered 9, after V lost 7 bases and J lost 8 bases. The CDR3 is 14 residues long. The germline CDR1 and CDR2 sequences are KGHDR and SFDVKD. The CDR3 reads CATSRFGRVDEQFF. CDR3 in DNA: TGTGCCACCAGCCGCTTCGGGAGGGTTGATGAGCAGTTCTTC.

The chain uses TRBV5-1 and TRBJ2-4; 7 bases line up with TRBD2. Germline-derived CDR1 and CDR2 are SGHRS and YFSETQ. This CDR3 spans 16 amino acids. Trimming removed 4 bases from V and 0 bases from J; junction bases left unmatched: 7. CDR3 nucleotide sequence: TGCGCCAGCAGCCCTCAGTCGGGGGGAGCCAAAAACATTCAGTACTTC. This encodes CASSPQSGGAKNIQYF.

This sequence joins TRBV5-1 and TRBJ1-1, with 7 bases fitting TRBD1. The germline V gene encodes CDR1 SGHRS and CDR2 YFSETQ. This CDR3 comprises 16 residues. Trimming cost V 2 bases and J 0 bases; bases outside gene matches: 7. The CDR3 DNA reads TGCGCCAGCAGCTTTGAACAGGGGCACATGAACACTGAAGCTTTCTTT. Translation gives CASSFEQGHMNTEAFF.

V usage is TRBV2 and J usage is TRBJ2-1; TRBD2 aligns across 9 bases. Losses at the gene ends were 0 bases for V and 4 bases for J; bases not matched to a gene: 7. Germline values: CDR1 SNHLY, CDR2 FYNNEI. The CDR3 is 17 amino acids. CDR3 loop: CASSEAAGGYHYNEQFF. The CDR3 bases are TGTGCCAGCAGTGAAGCGGCGGGGGGGTACCATTACAATGAGCAGTTCTTC.

The genes are TRBV11-2 and TRBJ1-5; no definite D call. From germline, CDR1 is SGHAT and CDR2 FQNNGV. V was trimmed by 1 base and J by 0 bases, leaving 7 bases between them. The CDR3 totals 15 residues. The CDR3 DNA reads TGTGCCAGCAGCTTAGTCCACGATAGCAATCAGCCCCAGCATTTT. Protein sequence: CASSLVHDSNQPQHF.

This clone was recorded only once. The chain employs TRBV10-2 and TRBJ2-7; 7 nucleotides line up with TRBD2. This CDR3 has 15 residues. The J segment lost 3 bases and the V segment lost 2 bases, leaving 7 bases of the junction unmatched. Germline assignment: CDR1 WSHSY and CDR2 SAAADI. The DNA of the CDR3 is TGCGCCAGCAGTGAGAGTGGCGGGAGAAACTACGAGCAGTACTTC. Residues: CASSESGGRNYEQYF.

The chain carries TRBV30 and TRBJ2-2; D is uncertain. Germline V gene sequence: CDR1 GTSNPN, CDR2 SVGIG (reference sequence). The CDR3 totals 13 residues. Trimming removed 3 bases at V and 6 bases at J, with 11 bases between. The CDR3 here is CAWSATPPGELFF. The CDR3 DNA is TGTGCCTGGAGCGCCACCCCTCCCGGGGAGCTGTTTTTT.

The rearrangement uses TRBV11-3 and TRBJ2-2; D gene uncertain. Germline CDR1 reads SGHNT; CDR2 reads YENEEA. The V gene lost 5 bases and the J gene lost 4 bases, with 11 bases spanning the gap. The CDR3 contains 14 residues. The CDR3 protein is CASSALSSTGELFF. In DNA form, the CDR3 reads TGTGCCAGCAGCGCTCTGTCGAGCACCGGGGAGCTGTTTTTT. Filled out from reference TRBV11-3 and TRBJ2-2, the complete variable domain reads EAGVVQSPRYKIIEKKQPVAFWCNPISGHNTLYWYLQNLGQGPELLIRYENEEAVDDSQLPKDRFSAERLKGVDSTLKIQPAELGDSAVYLCASSALSSTGELFFGEGSRLTVL.

This clone has a handful of counts. The gene calls are TRBV3-1 (or the pseudogene TRBV3-2) and TRBJ1-2; 8 nucleotides agree with TRBD1. The length of the CDR3 is 14 residues. The germline CDR1 and CDR2 sequences are LGHDT and YNNKEL (reference sequence). Trimming at V came to 2 bases and at J to 6 bases, leaving 5 bases not matched to a gene. The CDR3 DNA sequence: TGTGCCAGCAGCCAATCGACAGGGGTCGATGGCTACACCTTC. This sequence encodes CASSQSTGVDGYTF.

The chain employs TRBV24-1 and TRBJ1-2; D gene unclear. Germline CDR1 is KGHDR and CDR2 is SFDVKD. The CDR3 contains 12 residues. V lost 0 bases and J 6 bases, leaving 4 bases between the germline ends. This chain's CDR3 is CATSDLGDGYTF. In DNA form, the CDR3 reads TGTGCCACCAGTGATTTGGGGGATGGCTACACCTTC.

This chain uses TRBV7-8 with TRBJ1-1; maybe TRBD1 (5 bases). The length of the CDR3 is 15 residues. Trimming removed 1 base at V and 10 bases at J, with 19 bases between. Germline assignment: CDR1 SGHVS and CDR2 FQNEAQ. Here the CDR3 reads CASSLGTAGAQSAFF. The CDR3 DNA is TGTGCCAGCAGCTTAGGAACAGCCGGGGCACAGTCAGCTTTCTTT.

The gene calls are TRBV18 and TRBJ1-3; tentative D call: TRBD1 (5 bases). The V end lost 0 bases, the J end lost 4 bases, and 16 bases lay between the germline ends. CDR1 is KGHSH and CDR2 is LQKENI in the germline V gene. This CDR3 spans 17 amino acids. The CDR3 protein is CASSPPQVGAPGNTIYF. CDR3 DNA sequence: TGTGCCAGCTCACCACCGCAAGTAGGGGCCCCGGGAAACACCATATATTTT.

The chain uses TRBV11-2 and TRBJ2-3; 13 bases line up with TRBD2. Trimming removed 5 bases from V and 2 bases from J; junction bases left unmatched: 4. CDR3 length equals 16 residues. CDR1 and CDR2 (germline): SGHAT, FQNNGV. CDR3 coding DNA: TGTGCCAGCAGCGCGACTAGCGGGGGGACCACAGATACGCAGTATTTT. Translation: CASSATSGGTTDTQYF.

The CDR3 here is CASSLDPGHPDRFEQFF. The DNA of the CDR3 is TGTGCCAGCAGCTTAGACCCGGGACACCCTGATAGGTTTGAGCAGTTCTTC. The chain employs TRBV11-2 and TRBJ2-1; D may be TRBD1 (6 bases). In germline, CDR1 is SGHAT, CDR2 FQNNGV. V was cut by 0 bases and J by 9 bases, with 21 bases left in between. CDR3 length equals 17 residues.

This chain connects TRBV27 to TRBJ1-1; perhaps TRBD1 as D (6 bases). V was clipped by 3 bases and J by 4 bases, with 15 bases between them. There are 15 residues in the CDR3. Germline V CDR1 and CDR2: MNHEY, SMNVEV (reference sequence). The CDR3 here is CASSFVWGRGTEAFF. The CDR3 coding sequence is TGTGCCAGCAGTTTTGTTTGGGGGCGAGGCACTGAAGCTTTCTTT.

The V and J genes are TRBV21-1 and TRBJ1-5. TRBV21-1 is listed as a pseudogene. This CDR3 is 15 amino acids long. DNA for the CDR3: TGTGCCAGCAGCAAGGGTCCACGCCACAATCAGCCCCAGCATTTT. Protein: CASSKGPRHNQPQHF.

The gene calls are TRBV30 and TRBJ2-7; 10 bases fit TRBD2. Trimming cost V 5 bases and J 3 bases; bases outside gene matches: 7. This CDR3 region has 14 residues. The germline V gene encodes CDR1 GTSNPN and CDR2 SVGIG (reference sequence). The CDR3 protein is CAWGSGGANYEQYF. CDR3 nucleotides: TGTGCCTGGGGGAGCGGGGGGGCCAACTACGAGCAGTACTTC.

The chain employs TRBV27 and TRBJ2-7; maybe TRBD1 (6 bases). V was clipped by 6 bases and J by 3 bases, with 18 bases between them. There are 15 residues in the CDR3. Germline V lookup: CDR1 MNHEY, CDR2 SMNVEV (reference sequence). CDR3: CASRLQGAPSYEQYF. CDR3 DNA sequence: TGTGCCAGCAGATTACAGGGCGCACCCAGCTACGAGCAGTACTTC.

In this sample, this clone turned up once. The chain carries TRBV21-1 and TRBJ1-2. TRBV21-1 represents a pseudogene. The CDR3 is made up of 15 amino acids. This chain's CDR3 is CASSKGSLGRYGYTF. The DNA of the CDR3 is TGTGCCAGCAGCAAGGGGTCGCTCGGACGCTATGGCTACACCTTC.

V is TRBV2 and J is TRBJ2-1; 11 positions agree with TRBD2. The CDR3 loop spans 12 amino acids. V was pared by 6 bases and J by 15 bases, with 7 bases of the junction left unmatched. The germline V gene has CDR1 SNHLY and CDR2 FYNNEI. The CDR3 coding sequence is TGTGCCAGCAGCGCCCGAACTAGCGGGGGGTTCTTC. It yields the protein CASSARTSGGFF.